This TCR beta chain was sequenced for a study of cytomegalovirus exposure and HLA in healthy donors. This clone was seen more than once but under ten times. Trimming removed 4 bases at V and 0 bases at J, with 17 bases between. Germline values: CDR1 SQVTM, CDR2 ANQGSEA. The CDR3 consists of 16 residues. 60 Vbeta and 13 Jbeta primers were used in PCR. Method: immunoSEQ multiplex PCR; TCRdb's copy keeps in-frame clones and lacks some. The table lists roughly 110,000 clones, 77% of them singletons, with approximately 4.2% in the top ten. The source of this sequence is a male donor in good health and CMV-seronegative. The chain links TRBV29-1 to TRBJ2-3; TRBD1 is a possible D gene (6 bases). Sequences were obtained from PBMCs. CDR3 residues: CSVGAPTGRSTDTQYF. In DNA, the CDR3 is TGCAGCGTTGGGGCCCCGACAGGACGGAGCACAGATACGCAGTATTTT.